What follows are 22 T cell receptor beta chains derived from one specimen sequenced in a study of regulatory T cells in long-lasting Graves disease. Investigators prepared the TCR beta libraries by applying iRepertoire HTBI primers and Arm-PCR of CDR3 regions. In TCRdb, the multiplex PCR reads were re-called with MiXCR into one record per CDR3 protein. This table has a few hundred thousand distinct CDR3 sequences, 20% to 25% appearing once. Time point reported: persistent/refractory GD, antithyroid drugs over 5 years with positive TRAb. With RNA extracted from PBMCs as input, the TCR library was made. The specimen comprised peripheral blood mononuclear cells (PBMCs), sampled when the disease was refractory, from a patient treated with antithyroid drugs. The receptors were sampled from a woman in her thirties or forties with Graves disease.

This clonotype was seen ten or more times. The chain's CDR3 is CASRTTGFNQPQHF. For the CDR3, the DNA is TGTGCCAGCAGGACAACAGGGTTCAATCAGCCCCAGCATTTT. The rearrangement joins TRBV12-3 or TRBV12-4 to TRBJ1-5, with D tentatively TRBD1 (6 bases). V lost 6 bases to trimming and J lost 3 bases, with 12 bases between them. The CDR3 runs 14 residues.

In this sample, this clonotype turned up many times. The chain couples TRBV20-1 to TRBJ1-4; no reliable D call. This CDR3 comprises 15 residues. CDR1 and CDR2 (germline): DFQATT, SNEGSKA (reference sequence). V was shortened by 3 bases and J by 0 bases, with 11 bases between the two germline ends. The DNA of the CDR3 is TGCAGTGCTAGTGGCGGGGTTGCAACTAATGAAAAACTGTTTTTT. It is translated as CSASGGVATNEKLFF.

The genes are TRBV28 and TRBJ2-7; 9 bases align to TRBD2. J gave up 1 base and V 6 bases, and 10 bases lay outside the gene matches. The CDR3 loop spans 16 amino acids. The germline V gene encodes CDR1 MDHEN and CDR2 SYDVKM. This chain's CDR3 is CASSSPQAGGSYEQYF. CDR3 bases: TGTGCCAGCAGCTCACCTCAAGCGGGAGGTTCCTACGAGCAGTACTTC.

The chain is built from TRBV2 and TRBJ1-4, with unresolved D. This CDR3 spans 15 amino acids. Germline V gene sequence: CDR1 SNHLY, CDR2 FYNNEI. V was pared by 6 bases and J by 0 bases, with 11 bases between. Here the CDR3 reads CASRGYGATNEKLFF. The CDR3 nucleotides read TGTGCCAGCAGAGGATACGGGGCAACTAATGAAAAACTGTTTTTT. Variable domain in full (rest from reference TRBV2 and TRBJ1-4): EPEVTQTPSHQVTQMGQEVILRCVPISNHLYFYWYRQILGQKVEFLVSFYNNEISEKSEIFDDQFSVERPDGSNFTLKIRSTKLEDSAMYFCASRGYGATNEKLFFGSGTQLSVL.

This CDR3 is CASSYFAPGALWADTQYF. The CDR3 coding sequence is TGTGCCAGCAGTTACTTTGCACCAGGGGCCCTATGGGCAGATACGCAGTATTTT. This rearrangement joins TRBV6-5 to TRBJ2-3, with D perhaps TRBD1 (6 bases). Germline CDR1 MNHEY, CDR2 SVGAGI. The CDR3 has 18 residues. With 1 base removed from V and 4 bases from J, the gap between germline ends came to 21 bases.

Note on this clonotype: Possible read error: a much larger clone is one base away. The chain has TRBV6-2 or TRBV6-3 and TRBJ2-2; D gene ambiguous. V was clipped by 6 bases and J by 6 bases, with 11 bases between them. CDR1 is MNHEY, CDR2 SVGEGT, per germline. CDR3 length equals 13 residues. DNA of the CDR3: TGTGCCAGCAGCGCAGTGGTGGCCGGGGAGCTGTTTTTT. Its protein product is CASSAVVAGELFF.

This clonotype has only a few counts. The V and J genes are TRBV28 and TRBJ1-5; 7 bases match TRBD1. Trimming took 4 bases from V and 11 from J; bases not matched to a gene: 11. The CDR3 is made up of 14 amino acids. Germline V gives CDR1 MDHEN, CDR2 SYDVKM. The DNA of the CDR3 is TGTGCCAGCAGTTCTGCACTCCTCCAGGGGGCCCAGCATTTT. Its protein is CASSSALLQGAQHF. The full variable domain, with the rest looked up from reference TRBV28 and TRBJ1-5, is DVKVTQSSRYLVKRTGEKVFLECVQDMDHENMFWYRQDPGLGLRLIYFSYDVKMKEKGDIPEGYSVSREKKERFSLILESASTNQTSMYLCASSSALLQGAQHFGDGTRLSIL.

Only a few counts were recorded for this clonotype. The V and J genes are TRBV19 and TRBJ1-4, with 9 bases fitting TRBD1. This CDR3 spans 13 amino acids. Losses at the gene ends were 6 bases for V and 6 bases for J; bases not matched to a gene: 2. Germline lookup yields CDR1 LNHDA and CDR2 SQIVND (reference sequence). CDR3 in DNA: TGTGCCAGTAGCGGGACAGGGCATGAAAAACTGTTTTTT. This encodes CASSGTGHEKLFF.

This chain joins TRBV4-1 and TRBJ2-7; 11 nucleotides align to TRBD2. This CDR3 contains 16 residues. J gave up 5 bases and V 2 bases, and 8 bases lay outside the gene matches. CDR1 is MGHRA and CDR2 is YSYEKL in the germline V gene. The chain's CDR3 is CASSQPLAGGPDEQYF. In DNA, the CDR3 is TGCGCCAGCAGCCAACCATTAGCGGGAGGGCCCGACGAGCAGTACTTC.

This clonotype was seen only a few times. A much larger clonotype is one base distant, so this may be a read error. The CDR3 DNA reads as TGTGCCGGCAGCTTAGCGGAGGGCGACTACGAGCAGTACTTC. It specifies CAGSLAEGDYEQYF. The rearrangement links TRBV11-2 to TRBJ2-7; D may be TRBD2 (6 bases). The CDR3 spans 14 residues. The germline V gene encodes CDR1 SGHAT and CDR2 FQNNGV.

With regard to this clonotype: One end of the junction does not line up with germline, which may come from a read error. The chain uses TRBV5-5 and TRBJ2-5; TRBD2 aligns across 13 bases. The germline V gene has CDR1 SGHKS and CDR2 YYEKEE (reference sequence). The CDR3 consists of 16 residues. This chain's CDR3 is CAGSILAGGKGETQYF. Here the CDR3 DNA reads TGTGCCGGCAGCATACTAGCGGGAGGGAAAGGGGAGACCCAGTACTTC.

This clonotype showed up just a few times. The V call is TRBV16, the J call TRBJ2-7; 8 bases are shared with TRBD2. V gave up 0 bases and J gave up 2 bases; unmatched junction bases: 6. Germline loops: CDR1 KGHSY, CDR2 FQNENV. The CDR3 consists of 16 residues. DNA of the CDR3: TGTGCCAGCAGCCAATCGAGGTTGGGACTAGCCTACGAGCAGTACTTC. Protein product: CASSQSRLGLAYEQYF.

On this clonotype itself: A far larger clone is a single base away, which makes a read error likely. The chain links TRBV6-1 to TRBJ2-5; the match to TRBD2 covers 7 bases. Germline-derived CDR1 and CDR2 are MNHNS and SASEGT. V lost 6 bases to trimming and J lost 2 bases; unmatched junction nucleotides: 6. The CDR3 has 14 amino acids. CDR3 sequence reads: CASRPSSGQETQYF. CDR3 in DNA: TGTGCCAGCAGGCCGAGTAGCGGGCAAGAGACCCAGTACTTC.

At least ten counts were recorded for this clonotype. The CDR3 spells CASSATGYEQYF. In nucleotides, the CDR3 is TGTGCCAGCAGTGCAACAGGGTACGAGCAGTACTTC. The chain combines TRBV6-1 with TRBJ2-7; D might be TRBD1 (6 bases). V was clipped by 4 bases and J by 4 bases, with 8 bases between them. From germline, CDR1 is MNHNS and CDR2 SASEGT. The CDR3 sequence is 12 residues long.

This chain uses TRBV20-1 with TRBJ2-3, with D possibly matching TRBD2 (6 bases). The CDR3 spans 14 residues. Trimming took 6 bases from V and 7 from J, leaving 20 bases between them. Germline V gene data show CDR1 as DFQATT and CDR2 as SNEGSKA (reference sequence). CDR3 DNA sequence: TGCAGTGCCCTCCCCGGGACTTTCGACAATACGCAGTATTTT. Encoded protein: CSALPGTFDNTQYF.

CDR3 nucleotide sequence: TGTGCCAGCAGTGACAGGGATGGTCAGCCCCAGCATTTT. This translates into CASSDRDGQPQHF. The rearrangement uses TRBV6-4 and TRBJ1-5; D ambiguous. The V and J ends lost 2 bases and 6 bases respectively, with 8 bases between them. The CDR3 contains 13 residues. Germline CDR1 MRHNA, CDR2 SNTAGT.

The chain combines TRBV6-1 with TRBJ1-6; 11 bases map to TRBD1. This CDR3 contains 17 residues. CDR1 and CDR2 (germline): MNHNS, SASEGT. J lost 9 bases, V lost 5 bases, and 12 bases had no gene match. The CDR3 loop reads CASSPTVGQGASSPLHF. CDR3 DNA sequence: TGTGCCAGCAGTCCCACCGTCGGACAGGGGGCGAGTTCACCCCTCCACTTT.

This clonotype was seen a handful of times. V gene TRBV7-3 combines with J gene TRBJ2-7; D gene ambiguous. The CDR3 is 12 amino acids. In germline, CDR1 is SGHTA, CDR2 FQGTGA. Trimming took 1 base from V and 5 from J, leaving 6 bases between them. In DNA, the CDR3 is TGTGCCAGCAGCTTAATAGGCAACGAGCAGTACTTC. Translating gives CASSLIGNEQYF.

This chain joins TRBV6-2 or TRBV6-3 and TRBJ2-1, with D unresolved. CDR1 is MNHEY, CDR2 SVGEGT, per germline. The V end was cut by 0 bases, the J end by 2 bases, with 11 bases between. The CDR3 totals 16 residues. In DNA, the CDR3 is TGTGCCAGCAGTTACTCGATCACCGGAACCTACAATGAGCAGTTCTTC. It specifies CASSYSITGTYNEQFF.

In its sample, this clonotype was seen many times. The rearrangement joins TRBV29-1 to TRBJ2-5; unclear D gene. Germline V lookup: CDR1 SQVTM, CDR2 ANQGSEA. The CDR3 length is 12 residues. Trimming left V 5 bases short and J 1 base short, with 8 bases between. The CDR3 DNA sequence: TGCAGCGTTAGGGCGGCCCAAGAGACCCAGTACTTC. Translating it yields CSVRAAQETQYF.

This rearrangement joins TRBV18 to TRBJ1-5; D uncertain. The germline V gene has CDR1 KGHSH and CDR2 LQKENI. CDR3 size: 15 residues. The germline V and J ends were trimmed by 6 bases and 3 bases, with 15 bases remaining between them. The CDR3 sequence is CASSKGPSPNQPQHF. In DNA, the CDR3 is TGTGCCAGCTCCAAAGGGCCCTCTCCCAATCAGCCCCAGCATTTT. The entire variable domain, with the rest obtained from reference TRBV18 and TRBJ1-5, is as follows: NAGVMQNPRHLVRRRGQEARLRCSPMKGHSHVYWYRQLPEEGLKFMVYLQKENIIDESGMPKERFSAEFPKEGPSILRIQQVVRGDSAAYFCASSKGPSPNQPQHFGDGTRLSIL.

This clonotype was counted ten times or more. The chain is built from TRBV28 and TRBJ2-7, with a tentative D call TRBD2 (6 bases). This CDR3 has 15 amino acids. Germline V gives CDR1 MDHEN, CDR2 SYDVKM. With 1 base removed from V and 5 bases from J, the gap between germline ends came to 15 bases. In DNA form, the CDR3 reads TGTGCCAGCAGTTTATCTCCCGGGAGTGGGCACGAGCAGTACTTC. This codes for CASSLSPGSGHEQYF.